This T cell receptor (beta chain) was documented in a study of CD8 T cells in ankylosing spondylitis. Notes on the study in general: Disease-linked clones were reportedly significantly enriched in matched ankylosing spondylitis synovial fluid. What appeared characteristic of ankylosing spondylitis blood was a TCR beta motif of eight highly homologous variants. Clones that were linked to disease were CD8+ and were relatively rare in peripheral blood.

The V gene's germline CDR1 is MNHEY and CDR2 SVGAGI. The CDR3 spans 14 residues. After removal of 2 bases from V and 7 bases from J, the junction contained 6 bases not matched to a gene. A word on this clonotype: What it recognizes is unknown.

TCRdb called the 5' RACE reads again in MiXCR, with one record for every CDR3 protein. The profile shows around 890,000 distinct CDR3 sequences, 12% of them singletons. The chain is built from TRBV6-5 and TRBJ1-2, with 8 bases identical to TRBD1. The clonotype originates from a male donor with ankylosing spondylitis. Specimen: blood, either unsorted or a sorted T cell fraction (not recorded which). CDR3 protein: CASSYADRVGGYTF. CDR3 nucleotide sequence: TGTGCCAGCAGTTACGCGGACAGGGTGGGTGGCTACACCTTC.